Listed here are 13 T cell receptor beta chains from one sample, sequenced in a study of T cell repertoires in cytomegalovirus infection. These receptors' targets are unknown. TCRdb fed the reads into MiXCR, producing one record per CDR3 protein. The table lists roughly 90,000 distinct CDR3 sequences, roughly a quarter of them singletons. Sequencing used CD8+ T cells from cultured PBMCs, obtained from culture after CMV antigen stimulation. The receptors stem from a human donor in good health (CMV status not recorded). Some clones in this sample may be carry-over from other donors' samples.

The V gene is TRBV24-1, the J gene TRBJ2-1, with 11 nucleotides matching TRBD2. This CDR3 is 17 amino acids long. CDR1 KGHDR and CDR2 SFDVKD come from the germline V gene. V gave up 4 bases and J gave up 9 bases; unmatched junction bases: 13. The chain's CDR3 is CATSEGQLAGVDGEQFF. Here the CDR3 DNA reads TGTGCCACCAGTGAGGGGCAACTAGCGGGAGTCGATGGTGAGCAGTTCTTC.

The sample holds many counts of this clonotype. The chain is built from TRBV4-1 and TRBJ2-2, with D maybe TRBD2 (6 bases). The germline V and J ends were trimmed by 0 bases and 4 bases, with 6 bases remaining between them. The CDR3 totals 14 residues. CDR1 and CDR2 (germline): MGHRA, YSYEKL. CDR3 nucleotide sequence: TGCGCCAGCAGCCAAGAGACTAGCACCGGGGAGCTGTTTTTT. Translation gives CASSQETSTGELFF.

The chain couples TRBV27 to TRBJ1-2; TRBD1 matches 9 bases. Trimming cost V 6 bases and J 4 bases; bases outside gene matches: 18. CDR3 length equals 18 residues. Per germline, CDR1 MNHEY and CDR2 SMNVEV (reference sequence). The CDR3 DNA sequence: TGTGCCAGCAGCCAAAAGGGGACGGGGACAGGGTGGTTCTATGGCTACACCTTC. It translates to CASSQKGTGTGWFYGYTF.

The J gene is TRBJ2-7, the V gene TRBV27, with 9 bases fitting TRBD1. Germline V gives CDR1 MNHEY, CDR2 SMNVEV (reference sequence). Germline trimming cut 7 bases from V and 7 bases from J; bases unmatched to any gene: 8. This CDR3 region has 13 residues. The chain's CDR3 is CASTRTGDREQYF. In DNA form, the CDR3 reads TGTGCCAGCACCCGGACAGGGGATCGGGAGCAGTACTTC.

This chain joins TRBV19 and TRBJ1-1; D is uncertain. The CDR3 contains 12 residues. V lost 7 bases and J 1 base, leaving 7 bases between the germline ends. Per germline, CDR1 LNHDA and CDR2 SQIVND (reference sequence). This CDR3 is CASKFKNTEAFF. The CDR3 DNA reads as TGTGCCAGTAAGTTCAAGAACACTGAAGCTTTCTTT.

The chain combines TRBV5-5 with TRBJ1-5; D not resolved. Trimming stripped 0 bases from V and 0 bases from J, with 10 bases between. CDR3 length: 16 residues. Germline V gene lookup returns CDR1 SGHKS and CDR2 YYEKEE (reference sequence). Written as DNA, the CDR3 is TGTGCCAGCAGCTTGGAGGCAGACTATAGCAATCAGCCCCAGCATTTT. Its translation: CASSLEADYSNQPQHF.

The sample holds a few counts of this clonotype. The rearrangement links TRBV7-2 to TRBJ2-1; D possibly corresponds to TRBD2 (5 bases). V lost 0 bases and J 9 bases, leaving 9 bases between the germline ends. CDR1 is SGHTA, CDR2 FQGNSA, per germline. The CDR3 is 13 residues long. The CDR3 region has the DNA TGTGCCAGCAGCTTAGCCGGGGTAAGTGAGCAGTTCTTC. It translates to CASSLAGVSEQFF.

This clonotype showed up many times. V usage is TRBV7-9 and J usage is TRBJ1-2, with D possibly matching TRBD1 (5 bases). The CDR3 extends over 16 amino acids. Looked up from germline, CDR1 is SEHNR and CDR2 is FQNEAQ (reference sequence). The V end was cut by 5 bases, the J end by 6 bases, with 22 bases between. The CDR3 loop is CASSLPEQVGTDGYTF. The CDR3 coding sequence is TGTGCCAGCAGCCTCCCCGAACAGGTCGGAACTGATGGCTACACCTTC.

This clonotype has at least ten counts. The rearrangement links TRBV27 to TRBJ1-5; no firm D call. Germline V gene data show CDR1 as MNHEY and CDR2 as SMNVEV (reference sequence). Trimming left V 0 bases short and J 7 bases short, with 10 bases between. CDR3 length: 14 amino acids. CDR3 sequence reads: CASSLSGLAQPQHF. The CDR3 nucleotides read TGTGCCAGCAGTTTATCGGGCCTCGCACAGCCCCAGCATTTT.

V and J are TRBV27 and TRBJ2-3, with D possibly TRBD2 on 6 matching bases. V was pared by 2 bases and J by 3 bases, with 6 bases between. The CDR3 spans 13 residues. Germline V gene data show CDR1 as MNHEY and CDR2 as SMNVEV (reference sequence). The CDR3 sequence: CASSLLATDTQYF. The DNA of the CDR3 is TGTGCCAGCAGTTTACTAGCGACAGATACGCAGTATTTT.

This clonotype has only a few counts. The genes are TRBV18 and TRBJ1-1, with D possibly TRBD1 on 5 matching bases. CDR3 size: 15 residues. The germline V gene has CDR1 KGHSH and CDR2 LQKENI. Trimming took 4 bases from V and 1 from J, leaving 13 bases between them. The CDR3 bases are TGTGCCAGCTCACGTCGAGGGGTACCGAACACTGAAGCTTTCTTT. This encodes CASSRRGVPNTEAFF. Filled out from reference TRBV18 and TRBJ1-1, the complete variable domain reads NAGVMQNPRHLVRRRGQEARLRCSPMKGHSHVYWYRQLPEEGLKFMVYLQKENIIDESGMPKERFSAEFPKEGPSILRIQQVVRGDSAAYFCASSRRGVPNTEAFFGQGTRLTVV.

The rearrangement uses TRBV27 and TRBJ2-4, with D hard to call. The V and J ends lost 7 bases and 7 bases respectively, with 20 bases between them. This CDR3 has 15 residues. From germline, CDR1 is MNHEY and CDR2 SMNVEV (reference sequence). Here the CDR3 DNA reads TGTGCCAGCAAAGTTACGGATTCCTTCTGGAACATTCAGTACTTC. This gives the protein CASKVTDSFWNIQYF.

This clonotype showed up many times. This chain joins TRBV6-5 and TRBJ2-3; D tentatively fits TRBD1 or TRBD2 (6 bases each). The CDR3 is 13 amino acids. The ends were cut back, 5 bases at V and 5 bases at J, with 11 bases in the middle. The germline gives CDR1 MNHEY, CDR2 SVGAGI. The CDR3 nucleotides are TGTGCCAGCAGTGGGGGGCCAGGAGATACGCAGTATTTT. It encodes CASSGGPGDTQYF.